Listed below are T cell receptor beta chains from one sample, sequenced in a study of T-cell reconstitution after alpha-beta-depleted transplantation in children. A single record per CDR3 protein comes from TCRdb applying MiXCR to the PCR reads. The sample yields hundreds of thousands of distinct CDR3 sequences, 13% seen once. Here the sequenced sample was PBMCs, taken before TCRalphabeta/CD19-depleted stem cell transplant. These receptors were collected from a girl aged 2 to 9 with congenital amegakaryocytic thrombocytopenia, due to receive a stem cell transplant. Each CDR3 is given with its conserved first and last residue. The order of the fields is V gene, clone size, J gene, CDR3 protein. The size field is filled for only some rows; it gives once, few, many or a size class.

v_gene: TRBV18; abundance: once; j_gene: TRBJ1-2; CDR3aa: CASSERTGAEVRGYTF
v_gene: TRBV7-2; abundance: few; j_gene: TRBJ2-3; CDR3aa: CASSSQGLAGGTDTQYF
v_gene: TRBV19; abundance: -; j_gene: TRBJ2-2; CDR3aa: CASSMYISGRSGELFF
v_gene: TRBV29-1; abundance: few; j_gene: TRBJ2-7; CDR3aa: CSVEDSPSYEQYF
v_gene: TRBV20-1; abundance: many; j_gene: TRBJ1-5; CDR3aa: CSAAGGGGQPQHF
v_gene: TRBV30; abundance: few; j_gene: TRBJ1-2; CDR3aa: CAWSLLEANYGYTF
v_gene: TRBV19; abundance: -; j_gene: TRBJ2-5; CDR3aa: CASNTLEQETQYF
v_gene: TRBV5-1; abundance: many; j_gene: TRBJ2-3; CDR3aa: CASSLGGAGTDTQYF
v_gene: TRBV20-1; abundance: many; j_gene: TRBJ2-1; CDR3aa: CSATSHNEQFF
v_gene: TRBV5-6; abundance: once; j_gene: TRBJ2-1; CDR3aa: CASSSGLWNEQFF
v_gene: TRBV5-1; abundance: many; j_gene: TRBJ2-1; CDR3aa: CASSLAGGSSSYNEQFF
v_gene: TRBV12-3/TRBV12-4; abundance: many; j_gene: TRBJ2-3; CDR3aa: CATKEGTDTQYF
v_gene: TRBV7-6; abundance: -; j_gene: TRBJ2-1; CDR3aa: CASSPISGRDYNEQFF
v_gene: TRBV12-3/TRBV12-4; abundance: many; j_gene: TRBJ1-1; CDR3aa: CASSNLRSTEAFF
v_gene: TRBV5-1; abundance: many; j_gene: TRBJ2-2; CDR3aa: CASSPPNPAGELFF
v_gene: TRBV29-1; abundance: -; j_gene: TRBJ2-7; CDR3aa: CSVEIGWGGYEQYF